The 26 T cell receptor beta chains below all came from one sample that was sequenced in a study of blood T cell repertoires in COVID-19 (dated by TCRdb to about 2020). The library was generated by the immunoSEQ multiplex PCR assay. The source is immuneACCESS, and TCRdb retained only in-frame sequences with V and J called. Part of the clones is not carried over; for the studies checked, unresolved V genes explain less than half of this, and the remainder is unexplained. The sample data list around 500,000 clones, and around 87% of these were observed just once. The top ten clones comprise 1.5% to 2% of the sample. The sequencing sample was made of PBMCs or T cells enriched from blood (not recorded which). The receptors here all came from a woman aged 40 to 55 who had recovered from COVID-19.

The chain employs TRBV5-1 and TRBJ2-2, with D hard to call. Germline V gene sequence: CDR1 SGHRS, CDR2 YFSETQ. The ends were cut back, 3 bases at V and 7 bases at J, with 4 bases in the middle. The CDR3 is 11 amino acids. CDR3 DNA sequence: TGCGCCAGCAGCTCCCTCGGGGAGCTGTTTTTT. As protein: CASSSLGELFF.

This chain joins TRBV12-5 and TRBJ1-2, with 9 bases fitting TRBD1. V dropped 5 bases and J dropped 1; count of bases not matched to a gene: 5. Per germline, CDR1 LGHNT and CDR2 FRNRAP. The CDR3 spans 15 residues. CDR3 bases: TGTGCTAGTGGTCCGCTGACAGGGGGTAACTATGGCTACACCTTC. Its protein product is CASGPLTGGNYGYTF.

About this clone: Other DNA sequences within the sample encode an identical CDR3. The chain joins TRBV5-6 to TRBJ2-7, with unresolved D. Trimming shortened V by 0 bases and J by 6 bases, and 7 bases separated the two germline ends. Per germline, CDR1 SGHDT and CDR2 YYEEEE. This CDR3 contains 12 residues. The CDR3 DNA is TGTGCCAGCAGCTTGGCTAGTGGCGAGCAGTACTTC. It specifies CASSLASGEQYF.

The chain couples TRBV9 to TRBJ2-3; D not resolved. This CDR3 contains 14 residues. V dropped 0 bases and J dropped 12 bases, with 17 bases sitting between them. Germline lookup yields CDR1 SGDLS and CDR2 YYNGEE. The DNA of the CDR3 is TGTGCCAGCAGCGTAGATGCTCAAGGCGAGGAACAGTATTTT. It encodes CASSVDAQGEEQYF.

The chain recombines TRBV30 with TRBJ2-3; the match to TRBD2 covers 9 bases. J was trimmed by 9 bases and V by 0 bases; bases with no gene match: 7. The CDR3 covers 14 residues. The germline V gene encodes CDR1 GTSNPN and CDR2 SVGIG (reference sequence). CDR3 amino acids: CAWSVAGGYTTQYF. CDR3 bases: TGTGCCTGGAGTGTAGCGGGAGGCTATACGACGCAGTATTTT.

The chain links TRBV30 to TRBJ2-7; TRBD1 matches 9 bases. The length of the CDR3 is 14 residues. Germline CDR1 reads GTSNPN; CDR2 reads SVGIG (reference sequence). V gave up 1 base and J gave up 7 bases; unmatched junction bases: 8. The DNA for the CDR3 is TGTGCCTGGAGTGGATACAGGGGGCTCGGGGAGCAGTACTTC. Translated, it gives CAWSGYRGLGEQYF.

This chain uses TRBV5-1 with TRBJ2-5; TRBD2 agrees at 8 bases. The CDR3 runs 14 residues. CDR1 and CDR2 from the germline V gene are SGHRS and YFSETQ. V gave up 4 bases and J gave up 5 bases; unmatched junction bases: 7. This chain's CDR3 is CASSKAGGHETQYF. The CDR3 nucleotides read TGCGCCAGCAGCAAGGCGGGGGGTCACGAGACCCAGTACTTC.

The chain is built from TRBV3-1 (or the pseudogene TRBV3-2) and TRBJ2-1, with no clear D. V lost 3 bases and J lost 9, with 9 bases in between. The CDR3 has 12 residues. CDR1 LGHDT and CDR2 YNNKEL come from the germline V gene (reference sequence). The CDR3 bases are TGTGCCAGCAGCCATGTTCCGGGTGAGCAGTTCTTC. Translated, it gives CASSHVPGEQFF.

V and J are TRBV9 and TRBJ1-6; D is possibly TRBD1 (5 bases). CDR1 is SGDLS, CDR2 YYNGEE, per germline. The CDR3 is 15 residues long. Trimming left V 4 bases short and J 9 bases short, with 17 bases between. For the CDR3, the DNA is TGTGCCAGCAGCCCCGGGTGGGGCGACGGTTCACCCCTCCACTTT. Its translation is CASSPGWGDGSPLHF.

V usage is TRBV7-6 and J usage is TRBJ2-7; TRBD1 matches at 7 bases. The V gene's germline CDR1 is SGHVS and CDR2 FNYEAQ. J lost 4 bases, V lost 3 bases, and 6 bases had no gene match. This CDR3 comprises 14 residues. The CDR3 spells CASSFETGSYEQYF. In DNA form, the CDR3 reads TGTGCCAGCAGCTTTGAGACAGGGAGTTACGAGCAGTACTTC.

The J gene is TRBJ2-2, the V gene TRBV6-6; the match to TRBD1 covers 7 bases. Per germline, CDR1 MNHNY and CDR2 SVGAGI (reference sequence). The junction had 7 bases not matched to a gene; V was cut back by 5 bases and J by 1 base. CDR3 length: 16 amino acids. The CDR3 sequence: CASSRQGTWNTGELFF. DNA of the CDR3: TGTGCCAGCAGTCGACAGGGAACATGGAACACCGGGGAGCTGTTTTTT.

This clone was seen just once. The gene calls are TRBV7-2 and TRBJ2-3; TRBD1 matches 8 bases. Germline CDR1 SGHTA, CDR2 FQGNSA. Unmatched junction bases numbered 5, after V lost 2 bases and J lost 7 bases. CDR3 length equals 14 residues. The chain's CDR3 is CASSLQGAVYTQYF. The CDR3 nucleotides read TGTGCCAGCAGCTTACAGGGGGCGGTATATACGCAGTATTTT.

This sequence joins TRBV11-3 and TRBJ1-2, with D perhaps TRBD1 (6 bases). CDR3 length: 15 residues. From germline, CDR1 is SGHNT and CDR2 YENEEA. V dropped 5 bases and J dropped 4 bases, with 17 bases sitting between them. The chain's CDR3 is CASSTTRGQIYGYTF. CDR3 coding DNA: TGTGCCAGCAGCACAACCCGCGGACAGATCTATGGCTACACCTTC.

This clone was detected only once. The CDR3 reads CAVGRDRGNQPQHF. CDR3 DNA: TGTGCCGTTGGCCGGGACAGGGGGAATCAGCCCCAGCATTTT. The gene calls are TRBV10-3 and TRBJ1-5; TRBD1 matches at 11 bases. With V trimmed by 11 bases and J by 4 bases, 7 bases remained unmatched. The germline CDR1 and CDR2 sequences are ENHRY and SYGVKD. This CDR3 is 14 amino acids long.

V and J are TRBV13 and TRBJ2-7, with D tentatively TRBD1 (6 bases). The CDR3 is made up of 18 amino acids. CDR1 and CDR2 (germline): PRHDT, FYEKMQ (reference sequence). Trimming shortened V by 0 bases and J by 2 bases, and 20 bases separated the two germline ends. CDR3 in amino acids: CASSLGVGADRRPYEQYF. The CDR3 bases are TGTGCCAGCAGCTTAGGTGTGGGGGCGGATAGGAGGCCCTACGAGCAGTACTTC.

This chain joins TRBV19 and TRBJ2-1; 13 nucleotides match TRBD2. The V gene end was trimmed by 6 bases and the J gene end by 7 bases; junction bases not matched to a gene: 6. CDR1 is LNHDA and CDR2 is SQIVND in the germline V gene (reference sequence). The CDR3 is made up of 15 amino acids. The CDR3 DNA reads TGTGCCAGTAGCGCACTAGCGGGAGGGAGAAATGAGCAGTTCTTC. Translation: CASSALAGGRNEQFF. Together with reference TRBV19 and TRBJ2-1, the CDR3 gives the full variable domain: DGGITQSPKYLFRKEGQNVTLSCEQNLNHDAMYWYRQDPGQGLRLIYYSQIVNDFQKGDIAEGYSVSREKKESFPLTVTSAQKNPTAFYLCASSALAGGRNEQFFGPGTRLTVL.

The CDR3 spells CSVEDVRGREQFF. The CDR3 DNA reads as TGCAGCGTTGAAGACGTCAGGGGGCGTGAGCAGTTCTTC. The V and J genes are TRBV29-1 and TRBJ2-1, with TRBD1 matching 8 bases. The CDR3 has 13 residues. The germline CDR1 and CDR2 sequences are SQVTM and ANQGSEA. V gave up 0 bases and J gave up 9 bases; unmatched junction bases: 4.

The chain carries TRBV3-1 (or the pseudogene TRBV3-2) and TRBJ1-3; perhaps TRBD1 as D (5 bases). V was trimmed by 4 bases and J by 0 bases, leaving 10 bases between them. The CDR3 is 15 residues long. Germline V gene data show CDR1 as LGHDT and CDR2 as YNNKEL (reference sequence). CDR3 DNA: TGTGCCAGCAGCCTGGCAGGACACTCTGGAAACACCATATATTTT. This gives the protein CASSLAGHSGNTIYF.

V gene TRBV10-3 combines with J gene TRBJ2-7; D is possibly TRBD1 (6 bases). Deletions cut 4 bases from V and 0 bases from J, with 7 bases between. Germline values: CDR1 ENHRY, CDR2 SYGVKD. The CDR3 extends over 13 amino acids. CDR3 bases: TGTGCCATCAGTGGGACAGTCTCCTACGAGCAGTACTTC. Translating it yields CAISGTVSYEQYF.

This sequence joins TRBV5-1 and TRBJ2-7; 11 nucleotides agree with TRBD1. J lost 3 bases, V lost 4 bases, and 12 bases had no gene match. CDR1 is SGHRS, CDR2 YFSETQ, per germline. The CDR3 loop spans 17 amino acids. CDR3 bases: TGCGCCAGCAGCGGACGGACAGGGGGCTATACTGTCTACGAGCAGTACTTC. It translates to CASSGRTGGYTVYEQYF. The full variable domain, in which reference TRBV5-1 and TRBJ2-7 provide the parts outside the CDR3, is KAGVTQTPRYLIKTRGQQVTLSCSPISGHRSVSWYQQTPGQGLQFLFEYFSETQRNKGNFPGRFSGRQFSNSRSEMNVSTLELGDSALYLCASSGRTGGYTVYEQYFGPGTRLTVT.

The rearrangement joins TRBV6-5 to TRBJ2-2; maybe TRBD2 (6 bases). The CDR3 spans 15 residues. V was cut by 2 bases and J by 5 bases, with 12 bases left in between. CDR1 and CDR2 (germline): MNHEY, SVGAGI. The CDR3 region is CASSYRDWQTGELFF. In DNA form, the CDR3 reads TGTGCCAGCAGTTACCGGGACTGGCAAACCGGGGAGCTGTTTTTT.

The genes are TRBV10-2 and TRBJ1-4; D not resolved. CDR3 length equals 14 residues. Trimming shortened V by 3 bases and J by 8 bases, and 13 bases separated the two germline ends. Per germline, CDR1 WSHSY and CDR2 SAAADI. Here the CDR3 DNA reads TGCGCCAGCAGTGAAGGTTCCCGGGAGGAAAAACTGTTTTTT. Protein product: CASSEGSREEKLFF.

This rearrangement joins TRBV10-3 to TRBJ1-2; D unresolved. Germline V gives CDR1 ENHRY, CDR2 SYGVKD. The V end lost 3 bases, the J end lost 2 bases, and 7 bases lay between the germline ends. The CDR3 is 13 amino acids. The CDR3 DNA follows: TGTGCCATCAGTGAAGAGGGAAACTATGGCTACACCTTC. Translation: CAISEEGNYGYTF.

The chain employs TRBV11-3 and TRBJ2-1, with 7 nucleotides matching TRBD2. CDR1 and CDR2 from the germline V gene are SGHNT and YENEEA. The CDR3 loop spans 14 amino acids. V shed 5 bases and J 4 bases; nucleotides not matched to a gene: 5. Written as DNA, the CDR3 is TGTGCCAGCAGCCAGCTAGCGGAATACAATGAGCAGTTCTTC. This codes for CASSQLAEYNEQFF.

For the CDR3, the DNA is TGTGCCAGCAGTGACAGGGGAAATGAAAAACTGTTTTTT. Translated: CASSDRGNEKLFF. This chain links TRBV11-2 with TRBJ1-4, with 8 nucleotides matching TRBD1. Trimming removed 6 bases from V and 5 bases from J; junction bases left unmatched: 2. Germline-derived CDR1 and CDR2 are SGHAT and FQNNGV. The CDR3 sequence is 13 residues long.

This chain links TRBV4-1 with TRBJ1-1; D remains ambiguous. CDR1 is MGHRA, CDR2 YSYEKL, per germline. This CDR3 is built from 13 residues. Trimming stripped 2 bases from V and 1 base from J, with 5 bases between. The CDR3 spells CASSQKRNTEAFF. CDR3 bases: TGCGCCAGCAGCCAAAAGCGGAACACTGAAGCTTTCTTT.